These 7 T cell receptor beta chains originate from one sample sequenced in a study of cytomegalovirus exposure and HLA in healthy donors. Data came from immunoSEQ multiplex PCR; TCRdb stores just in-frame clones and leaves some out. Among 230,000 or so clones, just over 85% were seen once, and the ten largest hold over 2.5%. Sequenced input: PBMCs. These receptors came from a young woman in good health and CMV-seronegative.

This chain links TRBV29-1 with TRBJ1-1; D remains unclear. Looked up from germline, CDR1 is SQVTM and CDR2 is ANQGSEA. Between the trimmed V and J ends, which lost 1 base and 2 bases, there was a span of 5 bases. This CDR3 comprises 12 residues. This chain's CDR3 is CSVEGQNTEAFF. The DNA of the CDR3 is TGCAGCGTTGAAGGACAAAACACTGAAGCTTTCTTT.

CDR3 DNA: TGTGCCACCAGCAGAGATCTGGGACTAGTAGGAGGGGAGCTGTTTTTT. Translated: CATSRDLGLVGGELFF. The V and J genes are TRBV15 and TRBJ2-2, with TRBD2 matching over 8 bases. Germline loops: CDR1 LNHNV, CDR2 YYDKDF (reference sequence). With V trimmed by 0 bases and J by 8 bases, 8 bases remained unmatched. This CDR3 region has 16 residues.

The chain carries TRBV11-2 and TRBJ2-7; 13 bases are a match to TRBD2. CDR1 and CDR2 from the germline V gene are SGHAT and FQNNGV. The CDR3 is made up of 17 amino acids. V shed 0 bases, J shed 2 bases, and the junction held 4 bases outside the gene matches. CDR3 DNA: TGTGCCAGCAGCTTAGAACTAGCGGGAGGGGGGGCCTACGAGCAGTACTTC. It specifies CASSLELAGGGAYEQYF.

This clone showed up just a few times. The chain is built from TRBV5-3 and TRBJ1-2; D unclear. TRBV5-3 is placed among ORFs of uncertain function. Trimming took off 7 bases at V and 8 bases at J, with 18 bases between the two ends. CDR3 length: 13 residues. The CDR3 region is CARCLRGGGGYTF. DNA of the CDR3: TGTGCCAGATGTCTCCGCGGCGGTGGGGGCTACACCTTC.

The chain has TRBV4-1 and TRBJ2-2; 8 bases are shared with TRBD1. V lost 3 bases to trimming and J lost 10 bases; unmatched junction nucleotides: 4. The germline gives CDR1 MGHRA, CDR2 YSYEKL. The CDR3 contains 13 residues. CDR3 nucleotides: TGCGCCAGCAGCCATGCAGGGGGCTCGGAGCTGTTTTTT. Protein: CASSHAGGSELFF.

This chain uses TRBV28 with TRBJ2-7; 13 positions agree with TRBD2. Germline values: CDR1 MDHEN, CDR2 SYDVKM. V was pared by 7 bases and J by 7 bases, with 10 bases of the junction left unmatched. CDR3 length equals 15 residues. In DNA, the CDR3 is TGTGCCAGCACCAGGCCCGGGGGACTAGCGGGGGAGCAGTACTTC. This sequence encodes CASTRPGGLAGEQYF. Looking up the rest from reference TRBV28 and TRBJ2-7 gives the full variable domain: DVKVTQSSRYLVKRTGEKVFLECVQDMDHENMFWYRQDPGLGLRLIYFSYDVKMKEKGDIPEGYSVSREKKERFSLILESASTNQTSMYLCASTRPGGLAGEQYFGPGTRLTVT.

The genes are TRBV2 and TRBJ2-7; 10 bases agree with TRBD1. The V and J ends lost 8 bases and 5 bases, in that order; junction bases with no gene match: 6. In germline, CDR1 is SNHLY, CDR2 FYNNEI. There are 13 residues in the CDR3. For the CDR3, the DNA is TGTGCCAGCGGCCGGGACAGGGGTCACGAGCAGTACTTC. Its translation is CASGRDRGHEQYF.